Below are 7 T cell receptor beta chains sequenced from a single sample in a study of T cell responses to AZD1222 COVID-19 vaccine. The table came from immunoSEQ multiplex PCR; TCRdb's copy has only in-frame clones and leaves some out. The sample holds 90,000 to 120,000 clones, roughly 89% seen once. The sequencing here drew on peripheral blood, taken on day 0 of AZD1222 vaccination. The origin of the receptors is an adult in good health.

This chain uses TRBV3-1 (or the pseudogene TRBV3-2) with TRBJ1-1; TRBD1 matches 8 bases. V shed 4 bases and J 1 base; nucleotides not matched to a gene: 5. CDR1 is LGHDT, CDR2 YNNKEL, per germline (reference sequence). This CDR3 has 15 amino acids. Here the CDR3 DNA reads TGTGCCAGCAGCCTAAGTGGACAGGGGAACACTGAAGCTTTCTTT. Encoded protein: CASSLSGQGNTEAFF.

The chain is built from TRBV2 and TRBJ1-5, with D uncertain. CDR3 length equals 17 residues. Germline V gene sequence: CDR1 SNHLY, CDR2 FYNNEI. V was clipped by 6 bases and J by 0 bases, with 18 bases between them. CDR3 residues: CASSGPIGRHSNQPQHF. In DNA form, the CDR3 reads TGTGCCAGCAGCGGCCCCATCGGCAGGCATAGCAATCAGCCCCAGCATTTT.

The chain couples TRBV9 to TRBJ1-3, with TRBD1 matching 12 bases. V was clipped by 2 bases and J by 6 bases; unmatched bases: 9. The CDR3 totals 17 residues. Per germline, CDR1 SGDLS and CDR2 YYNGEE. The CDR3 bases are TGTGCCAGCAGCGTGGACCCGGGACAGGGGGCACAAAACACCATATATTTT. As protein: CASSVDPGQGAQNTIYF.

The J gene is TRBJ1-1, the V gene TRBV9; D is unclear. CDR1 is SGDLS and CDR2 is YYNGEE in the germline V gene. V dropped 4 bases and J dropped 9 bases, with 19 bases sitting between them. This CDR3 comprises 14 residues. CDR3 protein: CASSPGTRDQKAFF. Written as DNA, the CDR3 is TGTGCCAGCAGCCCCGGCACCCGGGATCAGAAAGCTTTCTTT.

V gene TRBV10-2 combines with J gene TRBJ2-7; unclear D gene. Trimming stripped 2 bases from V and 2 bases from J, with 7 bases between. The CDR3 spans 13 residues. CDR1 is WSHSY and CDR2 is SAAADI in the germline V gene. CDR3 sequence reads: CASSEQRPYEQYF. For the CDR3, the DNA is TGCGCCAGCAGTGAGCAGAGGCCCTACGAGCAGTACTTC.

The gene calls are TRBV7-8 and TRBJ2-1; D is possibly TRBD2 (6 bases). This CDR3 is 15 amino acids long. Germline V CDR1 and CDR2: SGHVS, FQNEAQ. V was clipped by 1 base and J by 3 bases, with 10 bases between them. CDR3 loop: CASSLDGGDYNEQFF. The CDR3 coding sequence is TGTGCCAGCAGCTTAGACGGCGGGGACTACAATGAGCAGTTCTTC.

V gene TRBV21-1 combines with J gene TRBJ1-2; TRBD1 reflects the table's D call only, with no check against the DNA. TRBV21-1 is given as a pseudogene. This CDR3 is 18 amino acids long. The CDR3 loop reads CASSKVYGTASFNYGYTF. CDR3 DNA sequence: TGTGCCAGCAGCAAAGTCTATGGGACAGCGAGCTTTAACTATGGCTACACCTTC.